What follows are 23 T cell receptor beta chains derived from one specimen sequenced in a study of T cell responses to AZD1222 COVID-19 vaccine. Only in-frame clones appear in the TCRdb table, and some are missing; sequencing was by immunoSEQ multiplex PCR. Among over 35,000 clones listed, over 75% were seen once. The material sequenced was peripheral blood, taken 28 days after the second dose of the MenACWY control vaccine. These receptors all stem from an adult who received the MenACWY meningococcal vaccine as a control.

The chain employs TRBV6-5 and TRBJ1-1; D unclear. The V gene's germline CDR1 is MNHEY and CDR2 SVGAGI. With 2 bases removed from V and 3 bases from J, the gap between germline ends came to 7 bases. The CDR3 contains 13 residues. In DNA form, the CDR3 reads TGTGCCAGCAGTTACAAGGGCGACACTGAAGCTTTCTTT. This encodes CASSYKGDTEAFF.

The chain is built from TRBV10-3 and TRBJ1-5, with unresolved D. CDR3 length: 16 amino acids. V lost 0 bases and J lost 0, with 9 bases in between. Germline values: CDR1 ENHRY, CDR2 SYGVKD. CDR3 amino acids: CAISESVQSSNQPQHF. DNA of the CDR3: TGTGCCATCAGTGAGTCGGTACAATCTAGCAATCAGCCCCAGCATTTT.

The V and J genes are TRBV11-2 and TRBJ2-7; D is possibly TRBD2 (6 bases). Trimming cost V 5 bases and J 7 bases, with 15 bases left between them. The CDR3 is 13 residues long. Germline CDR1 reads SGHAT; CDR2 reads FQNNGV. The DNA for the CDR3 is TGTGCCAGCAGCGCTGGGACTTTAACGGAGCAGTACTTC. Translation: CASSAGTLTEQYF.

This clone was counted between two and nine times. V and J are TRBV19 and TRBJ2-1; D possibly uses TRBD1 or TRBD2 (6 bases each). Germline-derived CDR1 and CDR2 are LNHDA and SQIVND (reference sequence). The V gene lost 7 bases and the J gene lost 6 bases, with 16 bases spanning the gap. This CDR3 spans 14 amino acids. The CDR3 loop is CASTRTAGINEQFF. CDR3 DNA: TGTGCCAGTACCCGGACAGCGGGCATCAATGAGCAGTTCTTC.

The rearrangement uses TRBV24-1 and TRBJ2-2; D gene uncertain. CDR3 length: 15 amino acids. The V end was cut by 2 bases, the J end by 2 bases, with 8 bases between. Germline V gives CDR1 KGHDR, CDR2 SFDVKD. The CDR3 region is CATSDCGNNTGELFF. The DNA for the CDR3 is TGTGCCACCAGTGATTGTGGCAACAACACCGGGGAGCTGTTTTTT.

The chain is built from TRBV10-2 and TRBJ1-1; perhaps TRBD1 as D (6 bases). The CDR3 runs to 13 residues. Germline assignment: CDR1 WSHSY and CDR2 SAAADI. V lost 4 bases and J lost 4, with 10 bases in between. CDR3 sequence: CASSVGQSTEAFF. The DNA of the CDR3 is TGCGCCAGCAGTGTCGGACAGAGCACTGAAGCTTTCTTT.

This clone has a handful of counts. DNA for the CDR3: TGTGCCAGCAGCCAGGGGACTAGCGCCACAGATACGCAGTATTTT. It encodes CASSQGTSATDTQYF. This chain uses TRBV7-7 with TRBJ2-3; the match to TRBD2 covers 10 bases. Germline V gives CDR1 SSHAT, CDR2 FNYEAQ (reference sequence). The V and J ends lost 5 bases and 2 bases, in that order; junction bases with no gene match: 4. CDR3 length equals 15 residues.

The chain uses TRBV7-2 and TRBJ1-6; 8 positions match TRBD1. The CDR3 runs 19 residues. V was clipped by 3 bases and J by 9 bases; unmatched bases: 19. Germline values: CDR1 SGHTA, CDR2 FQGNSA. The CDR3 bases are TGTGCCAGCAGCTTTCGGACAGGGCCAGTGGGGGCAGTGGCTTCACCCCTCCACTTT. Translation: CASSFRTGPVGAVASPLHF.

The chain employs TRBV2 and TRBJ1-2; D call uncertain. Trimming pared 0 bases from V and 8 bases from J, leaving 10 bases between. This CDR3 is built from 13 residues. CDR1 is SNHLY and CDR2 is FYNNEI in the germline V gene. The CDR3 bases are TGTGCCAGCAGTGAAGCCAGTCATCACGGCTACACCTTC. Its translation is CASSEASHHGYTF.

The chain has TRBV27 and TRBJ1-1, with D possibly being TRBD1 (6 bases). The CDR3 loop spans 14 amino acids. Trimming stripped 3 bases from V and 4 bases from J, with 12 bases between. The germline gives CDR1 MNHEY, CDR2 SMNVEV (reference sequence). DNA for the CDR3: TGTGCCAGCAGTTTCGGGGGCCGGAGCACTGAAGCTTTCTTT. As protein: CASSFGGRSTEAFF.

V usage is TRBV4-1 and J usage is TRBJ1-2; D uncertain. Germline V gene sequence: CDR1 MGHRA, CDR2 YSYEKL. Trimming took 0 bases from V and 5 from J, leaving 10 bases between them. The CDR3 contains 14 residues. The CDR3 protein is CASSQDHSSYGYTF. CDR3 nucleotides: TGCGCCAGCAGCCAAGATCACAGTTCGTATGGCTACACCTTC.

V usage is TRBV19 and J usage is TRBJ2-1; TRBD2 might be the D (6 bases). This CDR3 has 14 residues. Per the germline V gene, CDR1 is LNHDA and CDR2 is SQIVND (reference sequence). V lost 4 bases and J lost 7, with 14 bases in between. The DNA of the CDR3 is TGTGCCAGTAGTAAAGGGCGGGACGGGAATGAGCAGTTCTTC. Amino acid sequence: CASSKGRDGNEQFF.

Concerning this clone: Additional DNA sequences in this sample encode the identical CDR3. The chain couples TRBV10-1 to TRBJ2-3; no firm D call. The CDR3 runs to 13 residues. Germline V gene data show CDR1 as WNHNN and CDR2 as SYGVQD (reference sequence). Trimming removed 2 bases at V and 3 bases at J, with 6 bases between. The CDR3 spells CASSEGLTDTQYF. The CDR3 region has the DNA TGCGCCAGCAGTGAGGGGCTTACAGATACGCAGTATTTT.

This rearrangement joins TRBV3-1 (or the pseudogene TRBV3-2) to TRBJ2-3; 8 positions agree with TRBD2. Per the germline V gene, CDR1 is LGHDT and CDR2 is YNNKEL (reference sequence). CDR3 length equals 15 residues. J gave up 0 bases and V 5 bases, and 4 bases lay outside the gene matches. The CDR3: CASSSLAVSTDTQYF. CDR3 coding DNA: TGTGCCAGCAGCTCACTAGCGGTAAGCACAGATACGCAGTATTTT.

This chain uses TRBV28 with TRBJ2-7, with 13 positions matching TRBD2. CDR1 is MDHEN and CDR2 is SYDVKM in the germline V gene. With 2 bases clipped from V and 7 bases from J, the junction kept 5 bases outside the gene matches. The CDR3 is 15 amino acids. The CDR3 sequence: CASSLTTSGGREQYV. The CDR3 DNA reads TGTGCCAGCAGTTTAACGACTAGCGGGGGGAGGGAGCAGTACGTC.

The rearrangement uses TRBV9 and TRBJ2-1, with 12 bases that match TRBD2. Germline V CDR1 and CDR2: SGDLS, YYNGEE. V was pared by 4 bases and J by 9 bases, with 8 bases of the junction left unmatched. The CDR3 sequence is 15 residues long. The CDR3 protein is CASSPSGRAQAEQFF. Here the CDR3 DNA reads TGTGCCAGCAGCCCTAGCGGGAGGGCTCAGGCTGAGCAGTTCTTC.

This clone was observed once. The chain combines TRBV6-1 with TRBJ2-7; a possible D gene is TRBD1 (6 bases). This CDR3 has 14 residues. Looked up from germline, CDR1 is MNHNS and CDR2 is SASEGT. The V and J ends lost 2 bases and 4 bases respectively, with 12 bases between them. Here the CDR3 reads CASSEYRANYEQYV. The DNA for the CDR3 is TGTGCCAGCAGTGAATACAGGGCAAATTACGAGCAGTACGTC.

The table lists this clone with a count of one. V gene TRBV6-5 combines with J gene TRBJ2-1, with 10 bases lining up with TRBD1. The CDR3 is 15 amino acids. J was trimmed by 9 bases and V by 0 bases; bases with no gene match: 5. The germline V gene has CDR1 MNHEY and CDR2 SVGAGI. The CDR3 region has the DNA TGTGCCAGCAGTTACTCGGGACAGGGGTTTGGTGAGCAGTTCTTC. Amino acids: CASSYSGQGFGEQFF.

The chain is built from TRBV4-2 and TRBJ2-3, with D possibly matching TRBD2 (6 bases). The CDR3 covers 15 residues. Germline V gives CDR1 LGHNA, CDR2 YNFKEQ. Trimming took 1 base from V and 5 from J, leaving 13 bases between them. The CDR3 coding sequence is TGTGCCAGCAGCCAAGGGGAGGACCCGGAAGATACGCAGTATTTT. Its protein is CASSQGEDPEDTQYF.

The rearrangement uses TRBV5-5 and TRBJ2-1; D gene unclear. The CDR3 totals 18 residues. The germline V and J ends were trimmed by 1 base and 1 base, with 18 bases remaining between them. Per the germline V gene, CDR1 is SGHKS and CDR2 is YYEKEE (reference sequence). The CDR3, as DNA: TGTGCCAGCAGCTTGCTTGTTAGGAATGGGATTTCCTACAATGAGCAGTTCTTC. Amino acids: CASSLLVRNGISYNEQFF.

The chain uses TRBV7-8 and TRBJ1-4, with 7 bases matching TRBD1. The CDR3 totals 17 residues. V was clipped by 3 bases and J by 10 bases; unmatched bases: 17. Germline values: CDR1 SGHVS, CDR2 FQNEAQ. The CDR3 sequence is CASSLFQLKTGIAKLFF. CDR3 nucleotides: TGTGCCAGCAGCTTGTTCCAGCTTAAGACAGGGATCGCAAAACTGTTTTTT. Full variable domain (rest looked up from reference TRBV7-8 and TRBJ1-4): GAGVSQSPRYKVAKRGQDVALRCDPISGHVSLFWYQQALGQGPEFLTYFQNEAQLDKSGLPSDRFFAERPEGSVSTLKIQRTQQEDSAVYLCASSLFQLKTGIAKLFFGSGTQLSVL.

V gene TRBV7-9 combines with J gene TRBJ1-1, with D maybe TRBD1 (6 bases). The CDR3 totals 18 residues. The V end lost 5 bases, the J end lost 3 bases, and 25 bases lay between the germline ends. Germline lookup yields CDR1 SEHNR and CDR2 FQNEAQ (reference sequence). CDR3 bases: TGTGCCAGCAGCCAGCCGCTCCGGGACACGGCTCGGTACACTGAAGCTTTCTTT. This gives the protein CASSQPLRDTARYTEAFF. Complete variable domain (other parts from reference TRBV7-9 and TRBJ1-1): DTGVSQNPRHKITKRGQNVTFRCDPISEHNRLYWYRQTLGQGPEFLTYFQNEAQLEKSRLLSDRFSAERPKGSFSTLEIQRTEQGDSAMYLCASSQPLRDTARYTEAFFGQGTRLTVV.

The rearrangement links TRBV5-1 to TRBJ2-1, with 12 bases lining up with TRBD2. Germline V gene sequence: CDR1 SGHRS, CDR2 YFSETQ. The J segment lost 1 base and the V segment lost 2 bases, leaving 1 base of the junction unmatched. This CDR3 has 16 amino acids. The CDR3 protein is CASSFTSGGSYNEQFF. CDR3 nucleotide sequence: TGCGCCAGCAGCTTTACTAGCGGGGGGTCCTACAATGAGCAGTTCTTC. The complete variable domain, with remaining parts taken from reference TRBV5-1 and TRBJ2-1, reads KAGVTQTPRYLIKTRGQQVTLSCSPISGHRSVSWYQQTPGQGLQFLFEYFSETQRNKGNFPGRFSGRQFSNSRSEMNVSTLELGDSALYLCASSFTSGGSYNEQFFGPGTRLTVL.